These 16 T cell receptor beta chains were all obtained from the same sample, sequenced in a study of Graves' ophthalmopathy and Graves' hyperthyroidism. Amplification from RNA transcripts yielded the TCR beta CDR3 regions. Investigators did first-round RT-PCR with HTBI primers, then second-round multiplex PCR. MiXCR, run by TCRdb on the multiplex PCR reads, gives a single entry per CDR3 protein. There are about 740,000 distinct CDR3 sequences in the sample; around 40% occur only once, and around 40% lies in the top ten. Sequencing was done on a sample of peripheral blood. The receptors originated from an adult man with Graves' ophthalmopathy.

The J gene is TRBJ2-5, the V gene TRBV29-1, with D maybe TRBD2 (5 bases). Trimming left V 4 bases short and J 9 bases short, with 18 bases between. The CDR3 extends over 13 amino acids. Germline CDR1 reads SQVTM; CDR2 reads ANQGSEA. DNA of the CDR3: TGCAGCGTTGGGGAATCTAGCAATCAGCCCCAGTACTTC. Translating it yields CSVGESSNQPQYF.

CDR3: CATSRDLDTQYF. The CDR3 DNA reads as TGTGCCACCAGCAGAGATCTGGATACGCAGTATTTT. The chain combines TRBV15 with TRBJ2-3; D unclear. This CDR3 contains 12 residues. CDR1 is LNHNV, CDR2 YYDKDF, per germline (reference sequence). Trimming left V 0 bases short and J 6 bases short, with 4 bases between.

This clonotype occurred a few times. This chain connects TRBV20-1 to TRBJ2-7; 7 bases match TRBD2. The V gene end was trimmed by 6 bases and the J gene end by 6 bases; junction bases not matched to a gene: 8. From germline, CDR1 is DFQATT and CDR2 SNEGSKA (reference sequence). The CDR3 is 12 residues long. CDR3 bases: TGCAGTGCCATGGAGGGGACTACCGAGCAGTACTTC. It codes for CSAMEGTTEQYF.

This clonotype has a count of ten or more. The J gene is TRBJ2-7, the V gene TRBV24-1, with 9 bases matching TRBD1. This CDR3 has 13 amino acids. The germline V gene has CDR1 KGHDR and CDR2 SFDVKD. Trimming took 3 bases from V and 6 from J; bases not matched to a gene: 2. The CDR3 DNA is TGTGCCACCAGTGATGCGGACAGGGGCGAGCAGTACTTC. Encoded protein: CATSDADRGEQYF.

A remark on this clonotype: A single base separates this from a much larger clone, so it may be a read error. The chain is built from TRBV19 and TRBJ1-5; D remains ambiguous. CDR3 length: 12 amino acids. Germline CDR1 and CDR2: LNHDA and SQIVND (reference sequence). Trimming took 9 bases from V and 2 from J, leaving 8 bases between them. The CDR3 DNA follows: TGTGCCAGCGGCTACCGCAATCAGCCCCAGCATTTT. This gives the protein CASGYRNQPQHF.

V and J are TRBV9 and TRBJ2-7; a weak D match, TRBD1 (6 bases). Trimming took off 4 bases at V and 2 bases at J, with 19 bases between the two ends. From germline, CDR1 is SGDLS and CDR2 YYNGEE. The CDR3 covers 16 residues. CDR3 residues: CASSFSGRAGAYEQYF. The CDR3, as DNA: TGTGCCAGCAGCTTCTCCGGACGGGCAGGGGCCTACGAGCAGTACTTC.

The chain employs TRBV29-1 and TRBJ1-1; D possibly corresponds to TRBD1 (6 bases). Trimming removed 8 bases at V and 8 bases at J, with 15 bases between. Germline CDR1 reads SQVTM; CDR2 reads ANQGSEA. CDR3 length: 11 amino acids. The CDR3 DNA is TGCAGCTCACAAGGACAGAGCGAAGCTTTCTTT. Amino acids: CSSQGQSEAFF.

This rearrangement joins TRBV10-3 to TRBJ1-1; D might be TRBD1 (5 bases). The CDR3 has 17 amino acids. V was shortened by 10 bases and J by 0 bases, with 24 bases between the two germline ends. CDR1 and CDR2 from the germline V gene are ENHRY and SYGVKD. As DNA, the CDR3 is TGTGCCAGCAGCAGACAGAACGCCCGCACTCTGAACACTGAAGCTTTCTTT. It codes for CASSRQNARTLNTEAFF.

The chain uses TRBV20-1 and TRBJ1-5; D unclear. Trimming left V 0 bases short and J 1 base short, with 10 bases between. The CDR3 is made up of 15 amino acids. The V gene's germline CDR1 is DFQATT and CDR2 SNEGSKA (reference sequence). The CDR3 is CSARESGVSNQPQHF. DNA for the CDR3: TGCAGTGCTAGAGAGAGCGGGGTCAGCAATCAGCCCCAGCATTTT.

A few counts support this clonotype. The V and J genes are TRBV2 and TRBJ2-5, with D maybe TRBD1 (5 bases). This CDR3 contains 17 residues. Germline CDR1 reads SNHLY; CDR2 reads FYNNEI. Trimming shortened V by 5 bases and J by 1 base, and 20 bases separated the two germline ends. CDR3 bases: TGTGCCAGCAGTTTGTTAAGGGCAGGGCGACCCCAAGAGACCCAGTACTTC. Protein sequence: CASSLLRAGRPQETQYF.

This chain uses TRBV20-1 with TRBJ2-2, with 9 bases identical to TRBD1. The CDR3 is 15 amino acids. After removal of 0 bases from V and 4 bases from J, the junction contained 3 bases not matched to a gene. Germline values: CDR1 DFQATT, CDR2 SNEGSKA (reference sequence). The CDR3 nucleotides are TGCAGTGCTAGAGAAGTACAGGGGGCCACCGGGGAGCTGTTTTTT. Encoded protein: CSAREVQGATGELFF.

The rearrangement links TRBV20-1 to TRBJ2-5; D gene ambiguous. CDR1 is DFQATT and CDR2 is SNEGSKA in the germline V gene (reference sequence). V was cut by 1 base and J by 6 bases, with 15 bases left in between. The CDR3 extends over 14 amino acids. The CDR3 DNA sequence: TGCAGTGCTAGAGGGTCGCTCCGCCCCAAGACCCAGTACTTC. This gives the protein CSARGSLRPKTQYF.

This clonotype appeared a single time. A read error may be the cause here, since a much bigger clone is one base away. The chain is built from TRBV7-9 and TRBJ1-1; D uncertain. Per the germline V gene, CDR1 is SEHNR and CDR2 is FQNEAQ (reference sequence). The CDR3 contains 14 residues. Between the trimmed V and J ends, which lost 2 bases and 3 bases, there was a span of 10 bases. The CDR3 DNA is TGTGCCAGCAGCTTAATGACCCTGGACACTGAAGCTTTCTTT. It codes for CASSLMTLDTEAFF.

At least ten counts were recorded for this clonotype. The chain links TRBV2 to TRBJ1-6, with no clear D. There are 13 residues in the CDR3. Germline CDR1 is SNHLY and CDR2 is FYNNEI. Trimming cost V 7 bases and J 9 bases, with 13 bases left between them. CDR3: CASTFRWGSPLHF. DNA for the CDR3: TGTGCCAGCACCTTCAGATGGGGTTCACCCCTCCACTTT.

This clonotype was seen a handful of times. A junction boundary mismatches the germline segment, possibly from a read error. V gene TRBV10-3 combines with J gene TRBJ2-3; the match to TRBD2 covers 15 bases. Germline CDR1 reads ENHRY; CDR2 reads SYGVKD. The CDR3 length is 19 residues. Written as DNA, the CDR3 is TGTGCCACCAGTGACTGGACTAGCGGGGGGGCCTTCGACACAGATACGCAGTATTTT. This translates into CATSDWTSGGAFDTDTQYF.

The table lists this clonotype with a few counts. This rearrangement joins TRBV7-2 to TRBJ2-7; the D gene is possibly TRBD2 (7 bases). The CDR3 covers 14 residues. Germline V gives CDR1 SGHTA, CDR2 FQGNSA. The V and J ends lost 4 bases and 7 bases respectively, with 17 bases between them. The CDR3 DNA reads TGTGCCAGCAGCTCCCCGGGGGGCGGCGGAGAGCAGTACTTC. It specifies CASSSPGGGGEQYF.